This T cell receptor beta chain was sequenced during a study of CD4 T cells in relation to SARS-CoV-2 and coronaviruses. Whole-study context: TCR beta CDR3s were sequenced after approximately ten-day antigen culture of PBMCs. The negative reference was HIV-1 Nef peptide pool or peptide-free culture.

This clone is a singleton in its sample. Its matching antigen is unknown. CD4+ T cells from unexposed donors were obtained before the COVID-19 pandemic (2011-2018). Isolation of CD4+ T cells took place after around eleven days in culture. Some 1.9 million PBMCs per well were cultured with around 10 IU/ml IL-2. The CDR3 length is 15 residues. Germline CDR1 reads LNHDA; CDR2 reads SQIVND (reference sequence). The V gene end was trimmed by 3 bases and the J gene end by 7 bases; junction bases not matched to a gene: 3. This table comes from immunoSEQ multiplex PCR, and its TCRdb copy is limited to in-frame clones, with some not included. This table holds around 23,000 clones, 73% found once.

The TCR was taken from a human donor in good health. This chain joins TRBV19 and TRBJ2-1, with 13 bases that match TRBD2. The sequencing input was CD4+ T cells from PBMCs, cultured in vitro. In DNA form, the CDR3 reads TGTGCCAGTAGTATTGGGACTAGCGGGATAAATGAGCAGTTCTTC. Translated: CASSIGTSGINEQFF.